These 9 T cell receptor beta chains share one sample of origin, sequenced in a study of radiation and T cells in renal cell carcinoma. Regarding time point: blood 2 weeks post-SBRT. Treatment meaning: 15 Gy SBRT to primary tumor, nephrectomy 4 weeks later. Some clones are missing from TCRdb's copy, which holds only in-frame ones; the method was immunoSEQ multiplex PCR. The sample includes 150,000 to 160,000 clones, 87% of them seen just once. This specimen consisted of blood, obtained from a patient whose treatment included radiotherapy and nephrectomy. The receptors were sampled from a woman in her forties or fifties with renal cell carcinoma.

The genes are TRBV18 and TRBJ2-5; 13 nucleotides line up with TRBD2. The V and J ends lost 3 bases and 1 base, in that order; junction bases with no gene match: 5. The CDR3 sequence is 17 residues long. Looked up from germline, CDR1 is KGHSH and CDR2 is LQKENI. The CDR3 DNA is TGTGCCAGCTCACCGACTAGCGGGGGGCGGGTCCAAGAGACCCAGTACTTC. As protein: CASSPTSGGRVQETQYF.

This clone showed up just a few times. The CDR3 reads CASGLTGGWTEAFF. In DNA, the CDR3 is TGCGCCAGCGGATTGACAGGAGGTTGGACTGAAGCTTTCTTT. The gene calls are TRBV5-1 and TRBJ1-1, with D maybe TRBD1 (6 bases). CDR1 is SGHRS and CDR2 is YFSETQ in the germline V gene. The CDR3 runs 14 residues. V was cut by 7 bases and J by 5 bases, with 18 bases left in between.

This clone was detected only once. V is TRBV28 and J is TRBJ2-6, with D tentatively TRBD1 (6 bases). Germline lookup yields CDR1 MDHEN and CDR2 SYDVKM. The ends were cut back, 7 bases at V and 3 bases at J, with 13 bases in the middle. This CDR3 has 15 amino acids. The CDR3 bases are TGTGCCAGCAACAGCCTAGGGGGTGGGGCCAACGTCCTGACTTTC. This codes for CASNSLGGGANVLTF.

The sample holds a few counts of this clone. The rearrangement uses TRBV14 and TRBJ1-2; D not certain. Trimming took 1 base from V and 7 from J, leaving 4 bases between them. The CDR3 covers 11 residues. The V gene's germline CDR1 is SGHDN and CDR2 FVKESK. CDR3 sequence: CASSQGSGYTF. The CDR3 DNA reads as TGTGCCAGCAGCCAAGGGTCTGGCTACACCTTC.

The chain joins TRBV6-5 to TRBJ2-1; 7 bases agree with TRBD1. After removal of 7 bases from V and 4 bases from J, the junction contained 7 bases not matched to a gene. CDR1 and CDR2 (germline): MNHEY, SVGAGI. This CDR3 contains 14 residues. The CDR3 reads CASTPGQTYNEQFF. Here the CDR3 DNA reads TGTGCCAGCACCCCGGGACAGACTTACAATGAGCAGTTCTTC.

The chain combines TRBV19 with TRBJ1-5; TRBD1 agrees at 8 bases. The V segment lost 2 bases and the J segment 7 bases; nucleotides outside the gene matches: 4. This CDR3 spans 14 amino acids. Germline loops: CDR1 LNHDA, CDR2 SQIVND (reference sequence). This CDR3 reads CASSINRGGQPQHF. In nucleotides, the CDR3 is TGTGCCAGTAGTATAAACAGGGGGGGACAGCCCCAGCATTTT. Drawing the rest from reference TRBV19 and TRBJ1-5, the complete variable domain is DGGITQSPKYLFRKEGQNVTLSCEQNLNHDAMYWYRQDPGQGLRLIYYSQIVNDFQKGDIAEGYSVSREKKESFPLTVTSAQKNPTAFYLCASSINRGGQPQHFGDGTRLSIL.

Remarks on this clone: An end of the junction differs from the germline gene, which may be a read error. The V and J genes are TRBV10-2 and TRBJ1-5; D ambiguous. CDR3 length: 14 residues. Germline CDR1 is WSHSY and CDR2 is SAAADI. CDR3 coding DNA: TGCGCCAGCACTCGAGCCGGGAGTAATCAACCCCAGCATTTT. Translated, it gives CASTRAGSNQPQHF.

V is TRBV27 and J is TRBJ1-2, with 7 nucleotides matching TRBD1. Germline lookup yields CDR1 MNHEY and CDR2 SMNVEV (reference sequence). The CDR3 spans 13 residues. The trim removed 5 bases at V and 8 bases at J, leaving 8 bases unmatched. The CDR3 coding sequence is TGTGCCAGCAGTCCTACAGGGGTGGTAGGCTACACCTTC. Its protein is CASSPTGVVGYTF.

J is TRBJ1-1 and V is TRBV5-5; D remains ambiguous. V lost 0 bases and J lost 1, with 7 bases in between. Germline CDR1 and CDR2: SGHKS and YYEKEE (reference sequence). The CDR3 totals 14 residues. The CDR3 here is CASSLGHRNTEAFF. The CDR3 DNA follows: TGTGCCAGCAGCTTGGGACATCGGAACACTGAAGCTTTCTTT.